This TCR beta chain came from a study of T cell responses to AZD1222 COVID-19 vaccine. Study-level results: Among those given AZD1222, only 5 to 7 were seropositive at baseline. Clonal diversity was possibly underestimated, and white British individuals and females predominated among donors.

J was trimmed by 3 bases and V by 4 bases; bases with no gene match: 9. The CDR3 runs 16 residues. Per the germline V gene, CDR1 is SGHAT and CDR2 is FQNNGV. Only in-frame clones appear in the TCRdb table, and some are missing; sequencing was by immunoSEQ multiplex PCR. The table has roughly 51,000 clones, around 92% seen once. Timing groups of about 4 and about 12 weeks for second doses were pooled. For this clone: Its specificity is unknown.

This TCR was recovered from an adult who received the AZD1222 COVID-19 vaccine. The chain recombines TRBV11-2 with TRBJ2-1; TRBD2 matches 7 bases. Sample: peripheral blood, taken 28 days after the second AZD1222 dose. CDR3 amino acids: CASSSYETSFYNEQFF. The CDR3 coding sequence is TGTGCCAGCAGCTCGTATGAGACTAGCTTCTACAATGAGCAGTTCTTC.